This paragraph reports one T cell receptor beta chain. Germline assignment: CDR1 LNHDA and CDR2 SQIVND (reference sequence). CDR3 length: 16 amino acids. With V trimmed by 5 bases and J by 0 bases, 4 bases remained unmatched. The sample belongs to a study of blood T cell repertoires in COVID-19. Looking at the study overall: COVID-19 samples from acute and convalescent phases originated in the United States, Italy and Spain. Sources were T cells, B-cell-depleted T cells, or PBMCs; the material itself was cDNA or gDNA.

Source study methods: Reference gene primers were amplified, and this amplification served to estimate nucleated cell counts. Profiled with immunoSEQ multiplex PCR; TCRdb holds only in-frame clones, not every one. V and J calls and clone size are given by that table; D and trimming were obtained from the DNA. The sample includes 250,000 to 300,000 clones, about nine tenths of them seen just once. This sequence was found in a woman between 45 and 65 years old who had recovered from COVID-19. This sequence joins TRBV19 and TRBJ2-1; TRBD1 matches at 10 bases. The sequenced material came from peripheral blood. CDR3: CASSPGQGGSYNEQFF. CDR3 DNA sequence: TGTGCCAGTAGTCCCGGACAGGGGGGCTCCTACAATGAGCAGTTCTTC.